The next 5 T cell receptor beta chains were all read from a single sample in a study of blood T cell repertoires in COVID-19. Method: immunoSEQ multiplex PCR; TCRdb's copy keeps in-frame clones and lacks some. The profile covers some 180,000 clones, with 85% to 90% appearing a single time and less than 9% taken by the ten largest. Sequencing was performed on peripheral blood. These TCRs come from an older woman with acute or convalescent COVID-19.

This chain links TRBV20-1 with TRBJ1-6; no clear D gene. CDR1 and CDR2 from the germline V gene are DFQATT and SNEGSKA (reference sequence). This CDR3 has 14 residues. Deletions cut 3 bases from V and 5 bases from J, with 11 bases between. For the CDR3, the DNA is TGCAGTGCTAGTATGGGCAGTAATAATTCACCCCTCCACTTT. Amino acid sequence: CSASMGSNNSPLHF.

The rearrangement joins TRBV6-7 to TRBJ2-1; possibly TRBD2 for D (5 bases). TRBV6-7 is annotated as an ORF whose role is uncertain. V lost 4 bases, J lost 2 bases, and 12 bases lay in between. There are 15 residues in the CDR3. CDR3 nucleotide sequence: TGTGCCAGCAGTTGGACGGGATACCCCTACAATGAGCAGTTCTTC. This encodes CASSWTGYPYNEQFF.

V gene TRBV18 combines with J gene TRBJ1-6; no clear D. Germline-derived CDR1 and CDR2 are KGHSH and LQKENI. The V and J ends lost 5 bases and 8 bases respectively, with 7 bases between them. The CDR3 length is 12 residues. CDR3 bases: TGTGCCAGCTCATCGCGGGATTCACCCCTCCACTTT. Translated, it gives CASSSRDSPLHF.

V is TRBV10-3 and J is TRBJ1-2; tentatively, D is TRBD1 (5 bases). The CDR3 runs 15 residues. The germline V and J ends were trimmed by 3 bases and 4 bases, with 15 bases remaining between them. Germline V gene sequence: CDR1 ENHRY, CDR2 SYGVKD. CDR3 in DNA: TGTGCCATCAGTGAAAGACAGAGACCCACCTATGGCTACACCTTC. Translated, it gives CAISERQRPTYGYTF.

This chain joins TRBV3-1 (or the pseudogene TRBV3-2) and TRBJ2-3, with 12 positions matching TRBD2. This CDR3 has 16 residues. Germline CDR1 is LGHDT and CDR2 is YNNKEL (reference sequence). The V segment lost 2 bases and the J segment 6 bases; nucleotides outside the gene matches: 6. The CDR3 DNA is TGTGCCAGCAGCCAAAAACTAGCGGGAGGTTCGGATACGCAGTATTTT. This gives the protein CASSQKLAGGSDTQYF.